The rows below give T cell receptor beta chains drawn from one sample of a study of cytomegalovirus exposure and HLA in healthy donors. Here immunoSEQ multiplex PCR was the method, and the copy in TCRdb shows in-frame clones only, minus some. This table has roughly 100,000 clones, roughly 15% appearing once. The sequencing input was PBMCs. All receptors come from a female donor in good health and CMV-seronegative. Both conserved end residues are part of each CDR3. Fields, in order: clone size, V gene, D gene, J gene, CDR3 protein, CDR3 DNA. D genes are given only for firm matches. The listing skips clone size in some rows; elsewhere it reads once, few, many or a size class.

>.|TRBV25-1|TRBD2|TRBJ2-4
CASSGSGSGSKNIQYF
TGTGCCAGCAGTGGTAGCGGGAGCGGGTCCAAAAACATTCAGTACTTC
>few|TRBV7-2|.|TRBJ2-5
CASSLRRQGWETQYF
TGTGCCAGCAGCTTACGGCGGCAGGGTTGGGAGACCCAGTACTTC
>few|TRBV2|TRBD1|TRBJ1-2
CASSIPGQNYGYTF
TGTGCCAGCAGTATCCCGGGACAGAATTATGGCTACACCTTC
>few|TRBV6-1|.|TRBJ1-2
CASSEGLVLGRGTNYGYTF
TGTGCCAGCAGTGAAGGACTAGTGCTCGGGAGGGGAACTAACTATGGCTACACCTTC
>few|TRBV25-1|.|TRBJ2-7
CASSQAYEQYF
TGTGCCAGCTCTCAGGCTTACGAGCAGTACTTC
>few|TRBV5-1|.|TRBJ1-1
CASSLDRYTEAFF
TGCGCCAGCAGCTTGGACCGGTACACTGAAGCTTTCTTT
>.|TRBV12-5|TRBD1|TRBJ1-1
CASRTGGDTEAFF
TGTGCTTCCCGGACAGGAGGGGACACTGAAGCTTTCTTT
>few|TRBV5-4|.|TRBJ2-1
CASSFGGTNEQFF
TGTGCCAGCAGCTTCGGCGGGACTAATGAGCAGTTCTTC
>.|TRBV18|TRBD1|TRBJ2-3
CASSPINRDRGTDTQYF
TGTGCCAGCTCACCAATAAACAGGGACAGGGGCACAGATACGCAGTATTTT
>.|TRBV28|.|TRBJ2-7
CASSPLAGTYEQYF
TGTGCCAGCAGTCCCCTGGCCGGGACCTACGAGCAGTACTTC
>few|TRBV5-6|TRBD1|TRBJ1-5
CASSTGAGRYSNQPQHF
TGTGCCAGCAGCACAGGGGCAGGGAGATATAGCAATCAGCCCCAGCATTTT
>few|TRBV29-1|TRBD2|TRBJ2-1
CSVEDLTLAVGNEQFF
TGCAGCGTTGAAGATCTTACCCTAGCGGTAGGCAATGAGCAGTTCTTC
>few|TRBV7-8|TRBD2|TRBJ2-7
CASSAAPGLAHSYEQYF
TGTGCCAGCAGCGCCGCCCCGGGACTAGCGCACTCCTACGAGCAGTACTTC
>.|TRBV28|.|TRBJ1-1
CASRGGFWGLNTEAFF
TGTGCCAGTCGGGGGGGGTTTTGGGGCTTAAACACTGAAGCTTTCTTT
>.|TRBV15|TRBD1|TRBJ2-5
CATSRDSNRGRETQYF
TGTGCCACCAGCAGAGACTCGAACAGGGGGCGAGAGACCCAGTACTTC
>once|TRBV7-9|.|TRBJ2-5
CASSLPSQEKTQYF
TGTGCCAGCAGCTTACCGTCACAGGAAAAGACCCAGTACTTC
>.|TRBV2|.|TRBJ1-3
CASSEEGIRSGNTIYF
TGTGCCAGCAGTGAGGAGGGGATCCGATCTGGAAACACCATATATTTT
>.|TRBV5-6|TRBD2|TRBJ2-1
CASSFGAGGWGNEQFF
TGTGCCAGCAGCTTTGGAGCGGGGGGGTGGGGTAATGAGCAGTTCTTC
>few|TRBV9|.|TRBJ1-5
CASSVGGGGNQPQHF
TGTGCCAGCAGCGTAGGGGGGGGCGGCAATCAGCCCCAGCATTTT
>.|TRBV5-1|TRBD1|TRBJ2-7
CASSLAGGSYEQYF
TGCGCCAGCAGCTTGGCAGGGGGCTCCTACGAGCAGTACTTC